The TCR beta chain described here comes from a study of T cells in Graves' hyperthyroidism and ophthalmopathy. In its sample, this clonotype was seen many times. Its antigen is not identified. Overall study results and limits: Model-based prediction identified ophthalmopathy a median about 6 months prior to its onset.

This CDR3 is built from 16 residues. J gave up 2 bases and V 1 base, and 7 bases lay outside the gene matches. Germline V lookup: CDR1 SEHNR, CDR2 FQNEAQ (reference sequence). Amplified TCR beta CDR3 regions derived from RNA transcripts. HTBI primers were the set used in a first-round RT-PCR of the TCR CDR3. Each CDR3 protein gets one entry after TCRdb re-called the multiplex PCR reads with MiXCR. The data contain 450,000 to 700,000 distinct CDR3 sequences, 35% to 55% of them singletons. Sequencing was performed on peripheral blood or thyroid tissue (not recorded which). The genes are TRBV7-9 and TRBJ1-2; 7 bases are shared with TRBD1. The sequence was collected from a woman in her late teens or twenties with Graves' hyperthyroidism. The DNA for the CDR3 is TGTGCCAGCAGCTTAGGGAGACAGGGAGCCAACTATGGCTACACCTTC. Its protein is CASSLGRQGANYGYTF. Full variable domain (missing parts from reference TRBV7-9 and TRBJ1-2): DTGVSQNPRHKITKRGQNVTFRCDPISEHNRLYWYRQTLGQGPEFLTYFQNEAQLEKSRLLSDRFSAERPKGSFSTLEIQRTEQGDSAMYLCASSLGRQGANYGYTFGSGTRLTVV.